These 16 T cell receptor beta chains originate from one sample sequenced in a study of early T cells in non-severe SARS-CoV-2 infection (dated by TCRdb to the early 2020s). Receptor libraries were prepared by 5' RACE. The reads were generated on a NextSeq 500. TCRdb's own reprocessing of the public reads used fastp at Q25 and MiXCR and kept productive beta chains. Duplicate CDR3 protein sequences are folded into a single record with the most common DNA and genes. The sample records 55,000 to 75,000 distinct CDR3 sequences, approximately 6% of which are singletons. The top ten clonotypes cover about 3.4% of the sample. This sample comprised whole blood, obtained at baseline. These TCRs come from an adult who was a healthcare worker with PCR-confirmed SARS-CoV-2 infection or an uninfected control (not recorded which).

This clonotype was recorded at least ten times. CDR3 region: CASSQDIPRGRSLQPQHF. The CDR3 coding sequence is TGCGCCAGCAGCCAAGATATCCCCAGGGGGCGGTCGCTTCAGCCCCAGCATTTT. V and J are TRBV4-1 and TRBJ1-5; 8 bases line up with TRBD1. CDR1 and CDR2 (germline): MGHRA, YSYEKL. The CDR3 sequence is 18 residues long. The V segment lost 0 bases and the J segment 6 bases; nucleotides outside the gene matches: 13.

This clonotype was counted ten times or more. The genes are TRBV7-9 and TRBJ1-5; the D is unclear. V lost 3 bases and J 4 bases, leaving 10 bases between the germline ends. Germline V CDR1 and CDR2: SEHNR, FQNEAQ (reference sequence). This CDR3 region has 14 residues. The CDR3 loop is CASSLDTANQPQHF. The CDR3 DNA follows: TGTGCCAGCAGCTTGGATACAGCTAATCAGCCCCAGCATTTT.

This clonotype was recorded a few times. V and J are TRBV5-1 and TRBJ2-2, with TRBD2 as a possible D gene (6 bases). V lost 0 bases to trimming and J lost 4 bases, with 13 bases between them. The CDR3 runs 16 residues. Germline V CDR1 and CDR2: SGHRS, YFSETQ. In nucleotides, the CDR3 is TGCGCCAGCAGCTTGGCCTCTAGGGGAGGCACCGGGGAGCTGTTTTTT. This gives the protein CASSLASRGGTGELFF.

This clonotype was observed at least ten times. The chain combines TRBV21-1 with TRBJ2-1; TRBD1, the table's D call, lacks a check against the DNA. TRBV21-1 is a listed pseudogene. The CDR3 has 17 amino acids. CDR3 protein: CASSKIGARRTYNEQFF. The CDR3 coding sequence is TGTGCCAGCAGCAAAATCGGCGCGAGGAGGACCTACAATGAGCAGTTCTTC.

This clonotype was detected many times. The genes are TRBV20-1 and TRBJ1-1; possibly TRBD1 for D (5 bases). The V end was cut by 6 bases, the J end by 2 bases, with 13 bases between. The CDR3 consists of 13 residues. The germline V gene encodes CDR1 DFQATT and CDR2 SNEGSKA (reference sequence). The CDR3 loop reads CSARRDGNTEAFF. The DNA of the CDR3 is TGCAGTGCAAGGAGGGACGGCAACACTGAAGCTTTCTTT.

This clonotype was counted at least ten times. The chain carries TRBV12-3 or TRBV12-4 and TRBJ2-7; tentative D call: TRBD2 (5 bases). V lost 3 bases to trimming and J lost 12 bases, with 18 bases between them. The CDR3 covers 13 residues. The CDR3 reads CASSFSTPFGMYF. CDR3 sequence (DNA): TGTGCCAGCAGTTTTTCCACCCCTTTCGGGATGTACTTC.

The CDR3 sequence is CSARDGEGGDEQFF. Here the CDR3 DNA reads TGCAGTGCTAGAGATGGGGAAGGGGGAGATGAGCAGTTCTTC. The chain employs TRBV20-1 and TRBJ2-1, with TRBD1 as a possible D gene (6 bases). The germline V gene encodes CDR1 DFQATT and CDR2 SNEGSKA (reference sequence). The CDR3 has 14 amino acids. V dropped 0 bases and J dropped 8 bases, with 14 bases sitting between them.

The chain combines TRBV27 with TRBJ2-1, with D unresolved. The V gene lost 5 bases and the J gene lost 6 bases, with 11 bases spanning the gap. This CDR3 has 13 amino acids. Germline CDR1 reads MNHEY; CDR2 reads SMNVEV (reference sequence). For the CDR3, the DNA is TGTGCCAGCAGTCCGAGGATTCCCAATGAGCAGTTCTTC. It is translated as CASSPRIPNEQFF.

This clonotype was seen ten or more times. The chain uses TRBV27 and TRBJ1-1; 9 nucleotides match TRBD1. Trimming cost V 2 bases and J 2 bases; bases outside gene matches: 3. The length of the CDR3 is 15 residues. Germline V lookup: CDR1 MNHEY, CDR2 SMNVEV (reference sequence). The CDR3 region is CASSLVGQGNTEAFF. The DNA for the CDR3 is TGTGCCAGCAGTTTAGTGGGACAGGGCAACACTGAAGCTTTCTTT.

At least ten counts were recorded for this clonotype. The rearrangement uses TRBV20-1 and TRBJ2-3; 9 nucleotides agree with TRBD2. Trimming removed 3 bases from V and 4 bases from J; junction bases left unmatched: 11. The CDR3 is 16 amino acids. Germline CDR1 reads DFQATT; CDR2 reads SNEGSKA (reference sequence). In nucleotides, the CDR3 is TGCAGTGCTAGCACCAGACAGGGACTAGCCCCAGATACGCAGTATTTT. Translating it yields CSASTRQGLAPDTQYF.

V gene TRBV7-3 combines with J gene TRBJ2-2; 14 nucleotides line up with TRBD2. Germline values: CDR1 SGHTA, CDR2 FQGTGA. V trimming: 8 bases; J trimming: 5 bases; junction bases outside the gene matches: 4. CDR3 length equals 15 residues. The DNA of the CDR3 is TGTGCCAGCGCAAGACTAGCGGGAGGGACCGGGGAGCTGTTTTTT. Protein product: CASARLAGGTGELFF.

This clonotype was observed at least ten times. The gene calls are TRBV18 and TRBJ1-2; a possible D gene is TRBD1 (6 bases). This CDR3 has 17 residues. Trimming took off 2 bases at V and 2 bases at J, with 18 bases between the two ends. Germline CDR1 is KGHSH and CDR2 is LQKENI. CDR3 in DNA: TGTGCCAGCTCACCAACCCTCGTCAGGGGAAACAACTATGGCTACACCTTC. Its protein product is CASSPTLVRGNNYGYTF. Variable domain in full (rest from reference TRBV18 and TRBJ1-2): NAGVMQNPRHLVRRRGQEARLRCSPMKGHSHVYWYRQLPEEGLKFMVYLQKENIIDESGMPKERFSAEFPKEGPSILRIQQVVRGDSAAYFCASSPTLVRGNNYGYTFGSGTRLTVV.

The chain links TRBV10-2 to TRBJ1-5; D ambiguous. The CDR3 loop spans 13 amino acids. Deletions cut 6 bases from V and 3 bases from J, with 9 bases between. CDR1 WSHSY and CDR2 SAAADI come from the germline V gene. The CDR3: CASRGGFNQPQHF. In nucleotides, the CDR3 is TGCGCCAGCAGGGGCGGATTCAATCAGCCCCAGCATTTT.

In its sample, this clonotype was seen a few times. CDR3 coding DNA: TGTGCCAGCAGCCCGGTACGGCAACCCACAGATACGCAGTATTTT. Translation gives CASSPVRQPTDTQYF. The rearrangement links TRBV11-2 to TRBJ2-3, with unresolved D. This CDR3 spans 15 amino acids. Germline assignment: CDR1 SGHAT and CDR2 FQNNGV. V was trimmed by 5 bases and J by 2 bases, leaving 14 bases between them.

This clonotype has just a few counts. The V call is TRBV2, the J call TRBJ1-4; no definite D call. The CDR3 length is 15 residues. Germline V gene sequence: CDR1 SNHLY, CDR2 FYNNEI. V was pared by 6 bases and J by 0 bases, with 11 bases between. CDR3 DNA sequence: TGTGCCAGCAGAGATCTACTTGCAACTAATGAAAAACTGTTTTTT. Protein: CASRDLLATNEKLFF.

This clonotype has ten or more counts. The genes are TRBV29-1 and TRBJ2-3; no clear D gene. Germline V CDR1 and CDR2: SQVTM, ANQGSEA. The CDR3 runs to 13 residues. V was pared by 5 bases and J by 2 bases, with 11 bases between. The CDR3 nucleotides read TGCAGCGTTTTTAGTCAACACACAGATACGCAGTATTTT. Translation gives CSVFSQHTDTQYF.